The clone carrying this T cell receptor beta chain appeared once. The sample is drawn from a study of Tregs in tolerant kidney transplant recipients. The assay was immunoSEQ multiplex PCR, and TCRdb's table has in-frame clones only and misses some. The data hold tens of thousands of clones, with about 84% observed a single time. Related graft donors supplied nonmyeloablative bone marrow transplants, and mixed chimerism was transient. Unstimulated Tregs (CD4+CD25+CD127-) and CD4+CD25- non-Tregs were sorted from PBMCs. The CDR3 covers 19 residues. V was pared by 0 bases and J by 0 bases, with 6 bases of the junction left unmatched. The germline V gene has CDR1 SGHDT and CDR2 YYEEEE.

Sequencing used CD8+ T cells from blood (PBMCs), obtained 6 months after the transplant. The rearrangement uses TRBV5-6 and TRBJ2-6, with 10 bases that match TRBD2. The sequence derives from a human patient who received a combined kidney and bone marrow transplant. Some T cells may be provided by the graft donor. The CDR3 loop is CASSLAGLAEHSGANVLTF. CDR3 nucleotide sequence: TGTGCCAGCAGCTTGGCCGGACTAGCGGAACACTCTGGGGCCAACGTCCTGACTTTC.